These 27 T cell receptor beta chains were sequenced from one sample in a study of T cells expressing NK-cell markers. TCRdb reprocessed the 5' RACE reads; each CDR3 protein has one entry and no DNA is given. The ten top clones account for around 4.9%, within a sample of roughly 350,000 distinct CDR3 sequences. The specimen was blood T cells: a sorted CD56 or NKG2C T cell subset, CD4+ or CD8+ T cells, or bulk PBMC T cells (not recorded which). The receptor set was obtained from a man aged 18 to 70 in good health.

The genes are TRBV6-1 and TRBJ1-2; TCRdb's D call, TRBD1, is unchecked because there is no DNA. Germline CDR1 MNHNS, CDR2 SASEGT. The CDR3 covers 15 residues. Here the CDR3 reads CASSDRYRGNYGYTF.

This chain uses TRBV7-7 with TRBJ2-6; TCRdb reports TRBD1, a call that lacks DNA to check it against. Germline V CDR1 and CDR2: SSHAT, FNYEAQ (reference sequence). The CDR3 sequence is 15 residues long. The CDR3 loop reads CASPGPRAGANVLTF.

The chain recombines TRBV27 with TRBJ2-3; TCRdb's assignment of TRBD2 cannot be checked, as there is no DNA. The germline V gene has CDR1 MNHEY and CDR2 SMNVEV (reference sequence). CDR3 size: 14 residues. CDR3 residues: CASRPGLAVNTQYF.

The CDR3 reads CAISDRGVETQYF. The chain has TRBV10-3 and TRBJ2-5; checking the TCRdb D call of TRBD1 is not possible without DNA. CDR3 length: 13 residues. Germline V gene lookup returns CDR1 ENHRY and CDR2 SYGVKD.

This sequence joins TRBV28 and TRBJ2-7; TCRdb gives TRBD2 as the D gene, but with no DNA this cannot be confirmed. The CDR3 totals 17 residues. CDR1 is MDHEN, CDR2 SYDVKM, per germline. The CDR3 is CASSFPSGGPSSYEQYF.

V usage is TRBV20-1 and J usage is TRBJ1-2. The germline gives CDR1 DFQATT, CDR2 SNEGSKA (reference sequence). CDR3 length: 13 residues. The CDR3 loop reads CSAGNRADYGYTF.

This rearrangement joins TRBV7-2 to TRBJ2-1; the TRBD2 assignment by TCRdb is unverifiable without DNA. The CDR3 spans 17 residues. Germline V gives CDR1 SGHTA, CDR2 FQGNSA. CDR3 protein: CASSLATLGGNYNEQFF.

J is TRBJ2-3 and V is TRBV20-1. In germline, CDR1 is DFQATT, CDR2 SNEGSKA (reference sequence). This CDR3 is 14 amino acids long. This CDR3 reads CSARAPSYTDTQYF.

V usage is TRBV12-3 or TRBV12-4 and J usage is TRBJ2-1. The CDR3 runs 13 residues. CDR3 amino acids: CASNPNREDEQFF.

The V call is TRBV5-1, the J call TRBJ1-2; the D call from TCRdb, TRBD1, cannot be confirmed without DNA. CDR1 and CDR2 from the germline V gene are SGHRS and YFSETQ. This CDR3 spans 16 amino acids. The CDR3 region is CASSSGDSVRRYGYTF.

The chain couples TRBV18 to TRBJ2-2. CDR3 length: 15 residues. CDR1 and CDR2 from the germline V gene are KGHSH and LQKENI. The CDR3 sequence: CASSRESTPTGELFF.

The chain couples TRBV28 to TRBJ1-2; absent DNA, TCRdb's TRBD1 call cannot be checked. Germline CDR1 and CDR2: MDHEN and SYDVKM. The CDR3 is made up of 15 amino acids. This chain's CDR3 is CASRAGGQGIYGYTF.

The V and J genes are TRBV3-1 and TRBJ1-3; lacking DNA, the TRBD1 call made by TCRdb goes unchecked. The CDR3 is made up of 17 amino acids. The germline V gene encodes CDR1 LGHDT and CDR2 YNNKEL (reference sequence). CDR3 loop: CASSHKWDGARRNTIYF. The complete variable domain, with remaining parts taken from reference TRBV3-1 and TRBJ1-3, reads DTAVSQTPKYLVTQMGNDKSIKCEQNLGHDTMYWYKQDSKKFLKIMFSYNNKELIINETVPNRFSPKSPDKAHLNLHINSLELGDSAVYFCASSHKWDGARRNTIYFGEGSWLTVV.

This chain joins TRBV28 and TRBJ1-6. The CDR3 length is 16 residues. Germline V gene sequence: CDR1 MDHEN, CDR2 SYDVKM. The CDR3: CASSLYRASYNSPLHF.

The CDR3 loop reads CATSDLPGQYYEQYF. The J gene is TRBJ2-7, the V gene TRBV24-1; TCRdb selects TRBD1, and the lack of DNA leaves this call unchecked. CDR1 and CDR2 (germline): KGHDR, SFDVKD. This CDR3 contains 15 residues.

J is TRBJ2-3 and V is TRBV6-1; TCRdb reports TRBD1, a call that lacks DNA to check it against. The CDR3 is made up of 17 amino acids. Germline loops: CDR1 MNHNS, CDR2 SASEGT. The CDR3 protein is CASSAQGQGARSDTQYF.

The V gene is TRBV6-1, the J gene TRBJ2-2. The CDR3 length is 14 residues. In germline, CDR1 is MNHNS, CDR2 SASEGT. CDR3 sequence reads: CATRLDLNTGELFF.

This sequence joins TRBV18 and TRBJ2-1; TCRdb indicates TRBD1, and absent DNA this call remains unverified. CDR1 and CDR2 (germline): KGHSH, LQKENI. This CDR3 spans 15 amino acids. The CDR3 spells CASSPTAGGRNEQFF.

This chain connects TRBV5-1 to TRBJ2-6; TCRdb's D call of TRBD1 is untestable without DNA. This CDR3 region has 16 residues. Germline V gene sequence: CDR1 SGHRS, CDR2 YFSETQ. CDR3 amino acids: CASSQAGFTGANVLTF. Variable domain in full (rest from reference TRBV5-1 and TRBJ2-6): KAGVTQTPRYLIKTRGQQVTLSCSPISGHRSVSWYQQTPGQGLQFLFEYFSETQRNKGNFPGRFSGRQFSNSRSEMNVSTLELGDSALYLCASSQAGFTGANVLTFGAGSRLTVL.

This chain uses TRBV19 with TRBJ1-1. The CDR3 extends over 12 amino acids. Germline CDR1 reads LNHDA; CDR2 reads SQIVND (reference sequence). CDR3 protein: CASIRWDTEAFF.

This chain joins TRBV23-1 and TRBJ2-7; TCRdb indicates TRBD1, and absent DNA this call remains unverified. TRBV23-1 is marked as an open reading frame, function uncertain. This CDR3 has 14 residues. CDR3 sequence: CASIRKGPAYEQYF.

The chain uses TRBV5-1 and TRBJ2-7; checking the TCRdb D call of TRBD2 is not possible without DNA. Germline CDR1 SGHRS, CDR2 YFSETQ. This CDR3 has 14 amino acids. The CDR3 sequence: CASRSIPSGYEQYF.

V gene TRBV20-1 combines with J gene TRBJ1-6. Looked up from germline, CDR1 is DFQATT and CDR2 is SNEGSKA (reference sequence). The CDR3 has 13 amino acids. This chain's CDR3 is CSAGQQYNSPLHF.

Here the CDR3 reads CASSYGQGAYGYTF. This chain links TRBV7-8 with TRBJ1-2; TCRdb names TRBD1, which stays unverified in the absence of DNA. This CDR3 is 14 amino acids long. Per germline, CDR1 SGHVS and CDR2 FQNEAQ.

This rearrangement joins TRBV12-3 or TRBV12-4 to TRBJ2-3; the TCRdb D gene call, TRBD2, has no DNA to confirm it. The CDR3 is 17 residues long. This chain's CDR3 is CASTRWASGGAVDTQYF.

V gene TRBV6-5 combines with J gene TRBJ1-2; lacking DNA, the TRBD1 call made by TCRdb goes unchecked. Per germline, CDR1 MNHEY and CDR2 SVGAGI. This CDR3 contains 12 residues. CDR3 sequence reads: CASSDRGDGYTF.

The chain is built from TRBV2 and TRBJ1-6; the TCRdb D gene call, TRBD1, has no DNA to confirm it. The germline V gene encodes CDR1 SNHLY and CDR2 FYNNEI. The CDR3 loop spans 13 amino acids. This CDR3 reads CASTGQRGEPLHF. Supplemented by reference TRBV2 and TRBJ1-6, the full variable domain reads EPEVTQTPSHQVTQMGQEVILRCVPISNHLYFYWYRQILGQKVEFLVSFYNNEISEKSEIFDDQFSVERPDGSNFTLKIRSTKLEDSAMYFCASTGQRGEPLHFGNGTRLTVT.